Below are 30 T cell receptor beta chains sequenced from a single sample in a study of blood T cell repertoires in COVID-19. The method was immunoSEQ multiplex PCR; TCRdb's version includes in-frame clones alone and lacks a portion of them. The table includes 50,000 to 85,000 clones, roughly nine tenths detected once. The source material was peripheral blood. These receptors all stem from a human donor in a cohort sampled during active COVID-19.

This CDR3 is CASSSSYSNQPQHF. The CDR3 nucleotides read TGTGCCAGCAGTTCCTCCTATAGCAATCAGCCCCAGCATTTT. This sequence joins TRBV27 and TRBJ1-5; no reliable D call. The CDR3 extends over 14 amino acids. Germline CDR1 MNHEY, CDR2 SMNVEV (reference sequence). V was shortened by 4 bases and J by 0 bases, with 7 bases between the two germline ends.

The CDR3 DNA reads TGTGCCAGCAGAGCGGGACAGGGTGGCTACGAGCAGTACTTC. This codes for CASRAGQGGYEQYF. This sequence joins TRBV6-5 and TRBJ2-7; 9 positions match TRBD1. CDR3 length equals 14 residues. CDR1 and CDR2 (germline): MNHEY, SVGAGI. V was pared by 6 bases and J by 3 bases, with 6 bases of the junction left unmatched.

In DNA, the CDR3 is TGCAGCGTTGTAGTACAGGGGGTAGATACGCAGTATTTT. It codes for CSVVVQGVDTQYF. This chain links TRBV29-1 with TRBJ2-3, with 8 bases fitting TRBD1. The trim removed 4 bases at V and 5 bases at J, leaving 5 bases unmatched. There are 13 residues in the CDR3. The V gene's germline CDR1 is SQVTM and CDR2 ANQGSEA.

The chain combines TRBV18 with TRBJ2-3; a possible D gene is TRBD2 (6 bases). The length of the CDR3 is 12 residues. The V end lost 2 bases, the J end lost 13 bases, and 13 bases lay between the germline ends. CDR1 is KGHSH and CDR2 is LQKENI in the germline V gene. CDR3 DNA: TGTGCCAGCTCACCAAGCGGGCCCCCAGAGTATTTT. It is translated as CASSPSGPPEYF. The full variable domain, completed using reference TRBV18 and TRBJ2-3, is NAGVMQNPRHLVRRRGQEARLRCSPMKGHSHVYWYRQLPEEGLKFMVYLQKENIIDESGMPKERFSAEFPKEGPSILRIQQVVRGDSAAYFCASSPSGPPEYFGPGTRLTVL.

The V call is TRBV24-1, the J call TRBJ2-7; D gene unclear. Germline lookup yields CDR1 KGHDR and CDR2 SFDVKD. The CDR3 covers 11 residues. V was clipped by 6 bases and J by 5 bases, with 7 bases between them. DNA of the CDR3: TGTGCCACCAGTAGTGGAGACGAGCAGTACTTC. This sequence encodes CATSSGDEQYF.

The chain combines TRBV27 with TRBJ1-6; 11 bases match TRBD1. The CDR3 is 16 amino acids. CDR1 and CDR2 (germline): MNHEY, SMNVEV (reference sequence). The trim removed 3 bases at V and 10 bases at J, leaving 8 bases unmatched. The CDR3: CASSFLWGQGESPLHF. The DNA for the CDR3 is TGTGCCAGCAGTTTCTTGTGGGGACAGGGGGAATCACCCCTCCACTTT.

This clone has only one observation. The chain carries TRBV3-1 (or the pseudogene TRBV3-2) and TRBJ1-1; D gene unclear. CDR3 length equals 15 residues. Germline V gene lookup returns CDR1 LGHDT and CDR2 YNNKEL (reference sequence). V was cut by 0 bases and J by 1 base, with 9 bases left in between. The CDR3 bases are TGTGCCAGCAGCCAAGATCTTCTGAGGAACACTGAAGCTTTCTTT. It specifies CASSQDLLRNTEAFF.

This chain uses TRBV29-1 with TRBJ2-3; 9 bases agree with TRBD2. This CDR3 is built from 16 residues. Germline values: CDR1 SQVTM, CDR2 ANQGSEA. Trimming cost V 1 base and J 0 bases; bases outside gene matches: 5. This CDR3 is CSVEGSSGTSTDTQYF. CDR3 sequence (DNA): TGCAGCGTTGAAGGCTCTAGCGGGACTAGCACAGATACGCAGTATTTT.

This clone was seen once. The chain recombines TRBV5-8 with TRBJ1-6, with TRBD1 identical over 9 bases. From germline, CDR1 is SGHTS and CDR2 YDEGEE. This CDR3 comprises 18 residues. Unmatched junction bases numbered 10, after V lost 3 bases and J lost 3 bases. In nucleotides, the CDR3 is TGTGCCAGCAGCTCCGGGACAGGGTTCGGTGGCTATAATTCACCCCTCCACTTT. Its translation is CASSSGTGFGGYNSPLHF.

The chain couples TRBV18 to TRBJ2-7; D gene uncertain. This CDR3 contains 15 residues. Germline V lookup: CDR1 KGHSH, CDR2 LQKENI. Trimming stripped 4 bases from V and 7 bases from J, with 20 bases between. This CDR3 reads CASSRDSRGTMEQYF. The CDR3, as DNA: TGTGCCAGCTCACGCGATTCCCGCGGAACGATGGAGCAGTACTTC.

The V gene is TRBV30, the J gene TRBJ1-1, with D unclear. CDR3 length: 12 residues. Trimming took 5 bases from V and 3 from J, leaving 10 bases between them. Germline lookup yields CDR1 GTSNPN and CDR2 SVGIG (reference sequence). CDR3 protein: CAWQDVDTEAFF. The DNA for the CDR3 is TGTGCCTGGCAGGATGTGGACACTGAAGCTTTCTTT.

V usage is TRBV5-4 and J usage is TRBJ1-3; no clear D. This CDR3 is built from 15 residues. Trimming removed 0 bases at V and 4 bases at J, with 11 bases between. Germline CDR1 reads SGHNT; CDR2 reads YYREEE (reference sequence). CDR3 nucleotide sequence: TGTGCCAGCAGCTTGGACTGGGCAGCCGGAAACACCATATATTTT. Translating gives CASSLDWAAGNTIYF.

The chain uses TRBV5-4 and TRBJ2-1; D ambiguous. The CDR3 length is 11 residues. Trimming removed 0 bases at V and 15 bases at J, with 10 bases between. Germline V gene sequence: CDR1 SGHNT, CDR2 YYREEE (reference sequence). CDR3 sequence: CASSLGVERFF. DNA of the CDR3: TGTGCCAGCAGCTTGGGCGTGGAGAGGTTCTTC.

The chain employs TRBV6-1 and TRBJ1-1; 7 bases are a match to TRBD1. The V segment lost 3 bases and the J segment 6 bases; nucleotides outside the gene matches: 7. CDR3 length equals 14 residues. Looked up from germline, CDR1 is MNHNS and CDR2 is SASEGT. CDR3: CASSDPDREAEAFF. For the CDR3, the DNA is TGTGCCAGCAGTGACCCCGACAGGGAGGCTGAAGCTTTCTTT.

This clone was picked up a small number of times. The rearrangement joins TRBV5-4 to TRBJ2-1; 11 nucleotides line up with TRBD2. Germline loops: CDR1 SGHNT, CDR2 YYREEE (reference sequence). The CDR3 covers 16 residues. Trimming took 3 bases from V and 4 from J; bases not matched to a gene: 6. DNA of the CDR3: TGTGCCAGCAGCTCCGCACTAGCGGGAGAATACAATGAGCAGTTCTTC. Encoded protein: CASSSALAGEYNEQFF. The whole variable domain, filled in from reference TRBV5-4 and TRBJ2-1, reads ETGVTQSPTHLIKTRGQQVTLRCSSQSGHNTVSWYQQALGQGPQFIFQYYREEENGRGNFPPRFSGLQFPNYSSELNVNALELDDSALYLCASSSALAGEYNEQFFGPGTRLTVL.

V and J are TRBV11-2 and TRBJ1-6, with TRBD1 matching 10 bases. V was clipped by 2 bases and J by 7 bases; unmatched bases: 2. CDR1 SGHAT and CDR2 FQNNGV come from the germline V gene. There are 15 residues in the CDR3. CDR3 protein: CASSLRDRGNSPLHF. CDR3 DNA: TGTGCCAGCAGCTTAAGGGACAGGGGCAATTCACCCCTCCACTTT.

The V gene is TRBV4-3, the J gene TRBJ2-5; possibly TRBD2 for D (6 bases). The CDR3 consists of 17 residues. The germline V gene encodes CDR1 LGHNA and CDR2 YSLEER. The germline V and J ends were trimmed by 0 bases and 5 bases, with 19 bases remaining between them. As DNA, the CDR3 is TGCGCCAGCAGCCAAGATCCTGCAGGAGGGGTGGTTGAGACCCAGTACTTC. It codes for CASSQDPAGGVVETQYF.

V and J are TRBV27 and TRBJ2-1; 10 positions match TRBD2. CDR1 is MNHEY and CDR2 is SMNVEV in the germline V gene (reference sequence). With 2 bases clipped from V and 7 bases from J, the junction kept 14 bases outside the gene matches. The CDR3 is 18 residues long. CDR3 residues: CASSLTEPLAGETNEQFF. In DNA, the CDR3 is TGTGCCAGCAGTTTAACCGAACCCCTAGCGGGAGAAACTAATGAGCAGTTCTTC.

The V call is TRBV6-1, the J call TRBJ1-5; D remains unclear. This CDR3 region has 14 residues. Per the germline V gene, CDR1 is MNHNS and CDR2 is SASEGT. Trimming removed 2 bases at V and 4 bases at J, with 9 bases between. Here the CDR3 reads CASSEWSENQPQHF. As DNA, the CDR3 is TGTGCCAGCAGTGAATGGTCGGAGAATCAGCCCCAGCATTTT.

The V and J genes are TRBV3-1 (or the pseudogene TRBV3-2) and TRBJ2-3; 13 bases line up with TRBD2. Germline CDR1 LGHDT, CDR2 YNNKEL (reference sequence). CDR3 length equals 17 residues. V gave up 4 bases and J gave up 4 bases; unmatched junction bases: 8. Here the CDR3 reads CASSPRTSGSFADTQYF. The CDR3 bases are TGTGCCAGCAGCCCCCGGACTAGCGGGAGTTTCGCAGATACGCAGTATTTT.

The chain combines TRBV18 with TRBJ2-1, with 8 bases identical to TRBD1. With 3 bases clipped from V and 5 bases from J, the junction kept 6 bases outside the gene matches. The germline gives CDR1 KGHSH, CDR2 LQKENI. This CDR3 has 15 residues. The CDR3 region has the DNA TGTGCCAGCTCACCTTTTTTGACAGGGGACAATGAGCAGTTCTTC. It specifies CASSPFLTGDNEQFF.

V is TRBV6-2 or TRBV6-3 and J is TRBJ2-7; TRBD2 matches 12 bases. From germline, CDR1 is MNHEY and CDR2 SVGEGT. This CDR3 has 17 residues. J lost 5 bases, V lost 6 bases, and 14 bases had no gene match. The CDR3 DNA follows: TGTGCCAGCAGCGATACTAGCGGGGGGCACCAATCGGACGAGCAGTACTTC. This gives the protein CASSDTSGGHQSDEQYF.

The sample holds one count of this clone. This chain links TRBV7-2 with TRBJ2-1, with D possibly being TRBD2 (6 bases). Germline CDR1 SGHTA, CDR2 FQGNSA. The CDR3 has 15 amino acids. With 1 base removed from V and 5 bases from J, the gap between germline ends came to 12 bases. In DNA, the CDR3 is TGTGCCAGCAGCTTAGTAGCGGCAGGCAACAATGAGCAGTTCTTC. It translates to CASSLVAAGNNEQFF.

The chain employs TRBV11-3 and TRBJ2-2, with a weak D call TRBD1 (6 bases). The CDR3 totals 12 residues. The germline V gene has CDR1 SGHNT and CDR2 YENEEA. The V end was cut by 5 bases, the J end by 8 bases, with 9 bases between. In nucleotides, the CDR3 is TGTGCCAGCAGCCCCGGACAGGGGGAGCTGTTTTTT. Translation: CASSPGQGELFF. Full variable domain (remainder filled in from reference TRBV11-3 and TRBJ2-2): EAGVVQSPRYKIIEKKQPVAFWCNPISGHNTLYWYLQNLGQGPELLIRYENEEAVDDSQLPKDRFSAERLKGVDSTLKIQPAELGDSAVYLCASSPGQGELFFGEGSRLTVL.

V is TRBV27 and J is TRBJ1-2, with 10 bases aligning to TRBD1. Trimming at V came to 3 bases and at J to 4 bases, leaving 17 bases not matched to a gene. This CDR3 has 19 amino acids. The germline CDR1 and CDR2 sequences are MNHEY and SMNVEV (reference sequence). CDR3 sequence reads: CASSLSFRDRGGAGYGYTF. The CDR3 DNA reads TGTGCCAGCAGTTTGTCTTTCCGGGACAGGGGCGGCGCAGGCTATGGCTACACCTTC.

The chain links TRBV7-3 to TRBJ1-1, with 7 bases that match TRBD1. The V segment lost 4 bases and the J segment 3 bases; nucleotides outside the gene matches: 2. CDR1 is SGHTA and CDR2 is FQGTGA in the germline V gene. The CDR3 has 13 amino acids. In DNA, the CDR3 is TGTGCCAGCAGCTCCGACAGGGACACTGAAGCTTTCTTT. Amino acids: CASSSDRDTEAFF.

The CDR3 is CASSLERENIQYF. The CDR3 DNA reads as TGTGCCAGCAGCTTAGAGAGGGAAAACATTCAGTACTTC. This chain connects TRBV7-2 to TRBJ2-4; TRBD2 is a possible D gene (5 bases). The V end was cut by 1 base, the J end by 5 bases, with 6 bases between. The CDR3 sequence is 13 residues long. The germline V gene encodes CDR1 SGHTA and CDR2 FQGNSA.

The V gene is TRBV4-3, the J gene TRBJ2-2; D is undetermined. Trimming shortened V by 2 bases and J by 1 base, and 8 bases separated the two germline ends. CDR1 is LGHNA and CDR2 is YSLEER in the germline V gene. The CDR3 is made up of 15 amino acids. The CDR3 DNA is TGCGCCAGCAGCCAAAGTGCGGAGAACACCGGGGAGCTGTTTTTT. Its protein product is CASSQSAENTGELFF.

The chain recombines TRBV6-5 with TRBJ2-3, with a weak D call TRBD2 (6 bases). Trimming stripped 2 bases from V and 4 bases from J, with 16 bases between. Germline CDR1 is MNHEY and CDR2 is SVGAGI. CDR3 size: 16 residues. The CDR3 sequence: CASSYLGGKGADTQYF. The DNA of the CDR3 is TGTGCCAGCAGTTACCTCGGGGGTAAGGGCGCAGATACGCAGTATTTT.

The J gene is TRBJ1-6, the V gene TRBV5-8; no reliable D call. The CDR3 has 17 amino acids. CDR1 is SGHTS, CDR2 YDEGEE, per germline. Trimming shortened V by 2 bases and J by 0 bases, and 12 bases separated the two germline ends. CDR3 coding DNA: TGTGCCAGCAGCTTTAGAGGGTCCTTCTCCTATAATTCACCCCTCCACTTT. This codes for CASSFRGSFSYNSPLHF.